A single T cell receptor beta chain is shown here with its context. One junction end disagrees with the germline gene, perhaps due to a read error. RNA was extracted from bulk tissue without any cell sorting. Three rounds of nested PCR, following a modified ARM-PCR protocol, produced the TCRbeta library. Each CDR3 protein gets one entry after TCRdb re-called the multiplex PCR reads with MiXCR. The profile shows roughly 140,000 distinct CDR3 sequences, approximately 66% of them singletons. These data are taken from a study of tumor and adjacent non-tumor tissue in lung cancer. This CDR3 contains 17 residues.

The V and J genes are TRBV12-3 or TRBV12-4 and TRBJ2-3, with 14 positions matching TRBD2. The specimen sequenced was lung tumor tissue. The sequence derives from a man between 60 and 75 years old with small cell lung cancer. CDR3 sequence reads: CASSELGLAGGTDTKYF. The CDR3, as DNA: TGCGCCAGCAGCGAGCTCGGACTAGCGGGAGGCACAGATACGAAGTATTTT.